This is a list of T cell receptor beta chains from one sample in a study of shared clonotypes between healthy human individuals. Sequencing was performed with immunoSEQ multiplex PCR; in TCRdb, only in-frame clones are kept and a portion is missing. The table has approximately 740,000 clones, about 74% seen once. Sequences were obtained from memory CD4+ T cells sorted from blood. The receptors derive from a woman aged 25-40 years in good health. The CDR3 runs from the conserved cysteine through the conserved F or W. Each record gives: V gene, D gene, clone size, J gene, CDR3 length, CDR3 protein, CDR3 DNA. A D gene is named only where the DNA matches it firmly. Expanded clones are given a class, and other clones once, few, many or no size at all.

TRBV7-2,NA,NA,TRBJ2-7,14,CASSLDWSPTEQYF,TGTGCCAGCAGCTTAGACTGGAGCCCCACCGAGCAGTACTTC
TRBV29-1,NA,NA,TRBJ2-1,16,CSGTPGLPTLNNEQFF,TGCAGCGGAACCCCGGGACTCCCGACTTTAAACAATGAGCAGTTCTTC
TRBV5-1,NA,NA,TRBJ2-1,13,CASSLGTASEQFF,TGCGCCAGCAGCTTGGGGACAGCCTCAGAGCAGTTCTTC
TRBV11-2,NA,NA,TRBJ2-7,16,CASSPLANTDIDEQYF,TGTGCCAGCAGCCCCCTAGCGAACACGGATATTGACGAGCAGTACTTC
TRBV5-1,TRBD1,many,TRBJ1-2,14,CASSLEGQFYGYTF,TGCGCCAGCAGCTTGGAGGGACAGTTCTATGGCTACACCTTC
TRBV7-8,NA,NA,TRBJ1-2,14,CASSFGTAGWGYTF,TGTGCCAGCAGCTTTGGGACCGCAGGCTGGGGCTACACCTTC
TRBV7-6,NA,NA,TRBJ2-1,15,CASSLAGVGYNEQFF,TGTGCCAGCAGCTTAGCGGGAGTAGGCTACAATGAGCAGTTCTTC
TRBV5-4,NA,NA,TRBJ1-2,11,CATGHSYGYTF,TGTGCCACCGGACATAGCTATGGCTACACCTTC
TRBV20-1,NA,many,TRBJ2-7,10,CSASPYEQYF,TGCAGTGCTAGTCCCTACGAGCAGTACTTC
TRBV4-2,TRBD1,NA,TRBJ1-2,16,CASSQTGTEVFYGYTF,TGTGCCAGCAGCCAGACGGGGACAGAAGTTTTCTATGGCTACACCTTC